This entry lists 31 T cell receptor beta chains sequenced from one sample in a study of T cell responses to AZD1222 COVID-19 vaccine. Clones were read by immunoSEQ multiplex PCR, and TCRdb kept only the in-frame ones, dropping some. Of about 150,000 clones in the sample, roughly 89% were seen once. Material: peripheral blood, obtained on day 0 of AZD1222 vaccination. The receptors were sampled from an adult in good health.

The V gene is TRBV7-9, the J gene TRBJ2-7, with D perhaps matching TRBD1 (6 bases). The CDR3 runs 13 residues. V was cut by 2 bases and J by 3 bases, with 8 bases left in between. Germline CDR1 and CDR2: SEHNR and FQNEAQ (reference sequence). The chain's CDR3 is CASSLRDIYEQYF. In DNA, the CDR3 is TGTGCCAGCAGCTTACGGGACATCTACGAGCAGTACTTC.

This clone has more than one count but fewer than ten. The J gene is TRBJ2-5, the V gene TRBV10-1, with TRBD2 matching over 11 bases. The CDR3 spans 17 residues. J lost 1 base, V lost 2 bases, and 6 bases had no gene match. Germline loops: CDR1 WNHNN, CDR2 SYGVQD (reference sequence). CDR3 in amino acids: CASSEGLAGGFQETQYF. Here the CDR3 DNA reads TGCGCCAGCAGTGAGGGGCTAGCGGGAGGCTTCCAAGAGACCCAGTACTTC.

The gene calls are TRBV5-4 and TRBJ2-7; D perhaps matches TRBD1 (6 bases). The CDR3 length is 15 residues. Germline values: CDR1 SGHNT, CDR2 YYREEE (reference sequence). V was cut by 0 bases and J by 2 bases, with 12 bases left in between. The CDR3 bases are TGTGCCAGCAGCTTGGTCCTCGGGACAACCTACGAGCAGTACTTC. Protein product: CASSLVLGTTYEQYF. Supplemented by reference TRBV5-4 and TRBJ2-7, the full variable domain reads ETGVTQSPTHLIKTRGQQVTLRCSSQSGHNTVSWYQQALGQGPQFIFQYYREEENGRGNFPPRFSGLQFPNYSSELNVNALELDDSALYLCASSLVLGTTYEQYFGPGTRLTVT.

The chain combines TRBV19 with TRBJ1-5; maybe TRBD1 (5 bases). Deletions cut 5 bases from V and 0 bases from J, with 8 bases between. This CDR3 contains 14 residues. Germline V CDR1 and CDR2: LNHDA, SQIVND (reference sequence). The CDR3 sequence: CASSLRVSNQPQHF. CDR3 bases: TGTGCCAGTAGTCTCAGGGTTAGCAATCAGCCCCAGCATTTT.

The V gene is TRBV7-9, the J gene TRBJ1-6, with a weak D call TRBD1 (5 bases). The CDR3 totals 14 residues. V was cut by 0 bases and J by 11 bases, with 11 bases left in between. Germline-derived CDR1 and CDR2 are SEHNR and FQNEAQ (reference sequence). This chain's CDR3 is CASSLALGGTPLHF. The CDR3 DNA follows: TGTGCCAGCAGCTTAGCGCTTGGGGGAACACCCCTCCACTTT.

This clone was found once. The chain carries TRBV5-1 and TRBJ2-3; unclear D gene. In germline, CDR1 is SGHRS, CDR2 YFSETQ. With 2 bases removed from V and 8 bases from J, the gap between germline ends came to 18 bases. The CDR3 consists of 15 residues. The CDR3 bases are TGCGCCAGCAGCTTTACATCCCAAAACAGTGCTACGCAGTATTTT. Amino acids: CASSFTSQNSATQYF.

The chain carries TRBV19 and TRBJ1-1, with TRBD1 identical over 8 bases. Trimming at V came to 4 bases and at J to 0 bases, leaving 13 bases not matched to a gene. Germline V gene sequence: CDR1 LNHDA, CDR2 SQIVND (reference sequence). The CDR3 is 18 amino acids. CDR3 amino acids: CASSSPSNRGLMNTEAFF. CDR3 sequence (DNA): TGTGCCAGTAGTAGCCCCTCCAACAGGGGGTTGATGAACACTGAAGCTTTCTTT.

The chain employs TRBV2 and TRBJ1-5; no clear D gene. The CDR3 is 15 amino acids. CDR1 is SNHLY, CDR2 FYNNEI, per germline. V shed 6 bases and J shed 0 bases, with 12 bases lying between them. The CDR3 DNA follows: TGTGCCAGCAGCCCCGACAAGATTAGCAATCAGCCCCAGCATTTT. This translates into CASSPDKISNQPQHF.

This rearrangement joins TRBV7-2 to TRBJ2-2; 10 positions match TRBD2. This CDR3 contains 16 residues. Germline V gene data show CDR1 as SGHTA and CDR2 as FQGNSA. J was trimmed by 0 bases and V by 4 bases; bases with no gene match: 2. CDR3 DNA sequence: TGTGCCAGCAGCTGGAGCGGGGGGGCGAACACCGGGGAGCTGTTTTTT. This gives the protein CASSWSGGANTGELFF.

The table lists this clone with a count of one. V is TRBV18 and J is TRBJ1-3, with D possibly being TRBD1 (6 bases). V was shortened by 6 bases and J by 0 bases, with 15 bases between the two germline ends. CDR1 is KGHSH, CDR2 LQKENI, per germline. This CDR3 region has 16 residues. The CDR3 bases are TGTGCCAGCTCCCCAGGTGGCAGGGGCTCTGGAAACACCATATATTTT. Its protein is CASSPGGRGSGNTIYF.

The CDR3, as DNA: TGTGCCAGCAGCTTGGTAGTGGTCAGGGAGGGCTACACCTTC. Translating gives CASSLVVVREGYTF. The chain links TRBV5-6 to TRBJ1-2; tentative D call: TRBD1 (5 bases). Germline V gene sequence: CDR1 SGHDT, CDR2 YYEEEE. The length of the CDR3 is 14 residues. Trimming removed 0 bases from V and 8 bases from J, with 14 bases in between.

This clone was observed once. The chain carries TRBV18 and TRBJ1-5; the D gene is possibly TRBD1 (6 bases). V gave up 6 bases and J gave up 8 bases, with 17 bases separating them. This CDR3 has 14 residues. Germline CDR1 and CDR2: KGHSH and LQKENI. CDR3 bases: TGTGCCAGCTCCGGTATTGGGGGGCTAGAGCCCCAGCATTTT. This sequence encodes CASSGIGGLEPQHF.

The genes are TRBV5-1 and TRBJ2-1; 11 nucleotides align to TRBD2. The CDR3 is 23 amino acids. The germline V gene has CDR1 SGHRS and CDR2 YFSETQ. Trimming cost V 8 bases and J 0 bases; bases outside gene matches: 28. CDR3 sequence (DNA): TGCGCCAGTCAACGGACAGGGGCACCTCTTACTAGCGGGAGCGCGCGCTCCTACAATGAGCAGTTCTTC. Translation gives CASQRTGAPLTSGSARSYNEQFF.

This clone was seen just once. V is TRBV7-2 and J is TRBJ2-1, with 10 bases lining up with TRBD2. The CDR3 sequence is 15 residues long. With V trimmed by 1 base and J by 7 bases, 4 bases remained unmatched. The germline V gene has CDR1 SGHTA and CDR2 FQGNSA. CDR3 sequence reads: CASSLERGGRNEQFF. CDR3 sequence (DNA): TGTGCCAGCAGCTTAGAGCGGGGGGGTCGGAATGAGCAGTTCTTC. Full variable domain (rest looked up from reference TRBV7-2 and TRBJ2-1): GAGVSQSPSNKVTEKGKDVELRCDPISGHTALYWYRQSLGQGLEFLIYFQGNSAPDKSGLPSDRFSAERTGGSVSTLTIQRTQQEDSAVYLCASSLERGGRNEQFFGPGTRLTVL.

This CDR3 reads CASSPSGGTGELFF. For the CDR3, the DNA is TGTGCCAGCAGCCCCTCGGGGGGAACCGGGGAGCTGTTTTTT. The rearrangement links TRBV7-3 to TRBJ2-2; 7 positions match TRBD2. Germline loops: CDR1 SGHTA, CDR2 FQGTGA. The CDR3 is 14 residues long. Losses at the gene ends were 5 bases for V and 5 bases for J; bases not matched to a gene: 5. The whole variable domain, filled in from reference TRBV7-3 and TRBJ2-2, reads GAGVSQTPSNKVTEKGKYVELRCDPISGHTALYWYRQSLGQGPEFLIYFQGTGAADDSGLPNDRFFAVRPEGSVSTLKIQRTERGDSAVYLCASSPSGGTGELFFGEGSRLTVL.

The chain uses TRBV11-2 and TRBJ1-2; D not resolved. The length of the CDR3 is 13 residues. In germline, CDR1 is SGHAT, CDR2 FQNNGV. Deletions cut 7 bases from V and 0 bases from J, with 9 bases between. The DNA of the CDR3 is TGTGCCAGCACCTCAATACCTAACTATGGCTACACCTTC. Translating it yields CASTSIPNYGYTF.

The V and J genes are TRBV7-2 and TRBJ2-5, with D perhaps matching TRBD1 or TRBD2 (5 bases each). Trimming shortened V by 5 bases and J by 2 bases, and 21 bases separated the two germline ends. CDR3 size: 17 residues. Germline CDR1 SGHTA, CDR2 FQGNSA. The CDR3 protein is CASSPIGTRTAQETQYF. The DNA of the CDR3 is TGTGCCAGCAGCCCAATCGGGACCCGCACCGCACAAGAGACCCAGTACTTC.

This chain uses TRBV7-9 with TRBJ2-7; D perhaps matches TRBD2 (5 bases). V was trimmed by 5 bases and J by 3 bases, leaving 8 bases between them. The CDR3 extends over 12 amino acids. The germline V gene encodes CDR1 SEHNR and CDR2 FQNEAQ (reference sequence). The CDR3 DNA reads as TGTGCCAGCAGCCGGAGCGGCTACGAGCAGTACTTC. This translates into CASSRSGYEQYF.

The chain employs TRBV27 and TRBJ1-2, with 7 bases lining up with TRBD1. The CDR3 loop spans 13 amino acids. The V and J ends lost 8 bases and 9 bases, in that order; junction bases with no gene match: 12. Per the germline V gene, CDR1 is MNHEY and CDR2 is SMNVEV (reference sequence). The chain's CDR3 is CASRPDRSLSYTF. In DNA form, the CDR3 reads TGTGCCAGCCGACCGGACAGGTCCCTTAGCTACACCTTC.

CDR3 protein: CASSRGAGYTGELFF. The CDR3 region has the DNA TGTGCCAGCAGCCGGGGAGCGGGATATACCGGGGAGCTGTTTTTT. This chain uses TRBV11-2 with TRBJ2-2; 7 bases map to TRBD2. This CDR3 is built from 15 residues. Germline trimming cut 5 bases from V and 5 bases from J; bases unmatched to any gene: 8. CDR1 and CDR2 from the germline V gene are SGHAT and FQNNGV.

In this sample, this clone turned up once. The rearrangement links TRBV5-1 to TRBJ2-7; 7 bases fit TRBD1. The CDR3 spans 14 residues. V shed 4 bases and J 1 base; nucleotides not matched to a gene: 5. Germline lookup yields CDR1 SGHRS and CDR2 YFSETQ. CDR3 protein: CASSLLTGSYEQYF. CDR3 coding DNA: TGCGCCAGCAGCCTCCTGACAGGGTCCTACGAGCAGTACTTC.

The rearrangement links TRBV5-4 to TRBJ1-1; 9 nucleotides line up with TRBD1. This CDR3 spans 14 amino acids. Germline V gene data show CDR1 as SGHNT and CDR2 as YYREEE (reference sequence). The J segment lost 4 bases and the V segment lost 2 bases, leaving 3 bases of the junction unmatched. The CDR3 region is CASSFGQGTTEAFF. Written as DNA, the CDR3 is TGTGCCAGCAGCTTTGGACAGGGGACCACTGAAGCTTTCTTT.

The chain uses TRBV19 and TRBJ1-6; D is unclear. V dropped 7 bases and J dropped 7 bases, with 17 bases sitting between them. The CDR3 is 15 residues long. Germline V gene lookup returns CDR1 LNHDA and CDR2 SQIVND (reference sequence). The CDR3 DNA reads TGTGCCAGTAATTGGTGGGGTGTAATCAATTCACCCCTCCACTTT. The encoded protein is CASNWWGVINSPLHF.

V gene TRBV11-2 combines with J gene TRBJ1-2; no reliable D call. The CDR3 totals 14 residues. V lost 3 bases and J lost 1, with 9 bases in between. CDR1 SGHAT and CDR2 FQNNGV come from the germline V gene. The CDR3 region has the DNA TGTGCCAGCAGCTTGGACGGTGGTAACTATGGCTACACCTTC. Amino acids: CASSLDGGNYGYTF.

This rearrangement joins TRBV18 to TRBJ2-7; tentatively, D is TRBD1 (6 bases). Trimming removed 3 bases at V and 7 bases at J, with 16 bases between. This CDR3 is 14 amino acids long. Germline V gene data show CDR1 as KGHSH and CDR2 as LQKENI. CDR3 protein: CASSPSRGSREQYF. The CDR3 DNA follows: TGTGCCAGCTCACCGTCCAGGGGTTCGAGGGAGCAGTACTTC.

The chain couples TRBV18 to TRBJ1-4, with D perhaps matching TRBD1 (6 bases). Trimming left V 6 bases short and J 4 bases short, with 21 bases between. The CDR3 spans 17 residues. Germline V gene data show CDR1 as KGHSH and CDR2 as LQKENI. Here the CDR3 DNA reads TGTGCCAGCTCGATTCAGGGGTGGGATCCCAATAATGAAAAACTGTTTTTT. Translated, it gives CASSIQGWDPNNEKLFF.

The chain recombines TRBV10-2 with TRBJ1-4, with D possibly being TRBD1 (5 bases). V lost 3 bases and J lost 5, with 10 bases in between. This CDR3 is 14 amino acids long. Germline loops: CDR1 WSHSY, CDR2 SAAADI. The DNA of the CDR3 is TGCGCCAGCAGTGAACGGGGGAGGAATGAAAAACTGTTTTTT. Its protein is CASSERGRNEKLFF.

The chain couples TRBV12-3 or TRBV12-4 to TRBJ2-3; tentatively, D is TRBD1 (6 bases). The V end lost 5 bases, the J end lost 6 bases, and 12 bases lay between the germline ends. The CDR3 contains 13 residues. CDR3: CASSPRQVDTQYF. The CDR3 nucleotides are TGTGCCAGCAGTCCCCGACAGGTGGATACGCAGTATTTT.

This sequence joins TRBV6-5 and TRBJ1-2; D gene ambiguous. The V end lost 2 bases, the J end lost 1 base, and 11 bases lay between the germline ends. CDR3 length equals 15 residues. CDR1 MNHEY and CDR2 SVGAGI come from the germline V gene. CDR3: CASSYGSNLNYGYTF. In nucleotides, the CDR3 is TGTGCCAGCAGTTACGGCAGCAACCTTAACTATGGCTACACCTTC.

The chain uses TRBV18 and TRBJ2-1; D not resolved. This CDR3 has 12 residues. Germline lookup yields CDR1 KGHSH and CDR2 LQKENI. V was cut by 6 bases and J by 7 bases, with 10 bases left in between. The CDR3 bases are TGTGCCAGCTCTTTGGACGGAAATGAGCAGTTCTTC. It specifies CASSLDGNEQFF. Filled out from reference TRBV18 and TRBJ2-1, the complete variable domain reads NAGVMQNPRHLVRRRGQEARLRCSPMKGHSHVYWYRQLPEEGLKFMVYLQKENIIDESGMPKERFSAEFPKEGPSILRIQQVVRGDSAAYFCASSLDGNEQFFGPGTRLTVL.

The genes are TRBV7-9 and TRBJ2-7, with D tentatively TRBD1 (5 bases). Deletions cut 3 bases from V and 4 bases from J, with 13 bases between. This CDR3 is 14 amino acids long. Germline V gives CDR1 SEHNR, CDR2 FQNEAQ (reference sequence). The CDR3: CASSFSQGWYEQYF. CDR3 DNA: TGTGCCAGCAGCTTTAGCCAGGGTTGGTACGAGCAGTACTTC.